The 28 T cell receptor beta chains below were found in one sample sequenced in a study of early T cells in non-severe SARS-CoV-2 infection. TCRdb reanalysed the 5' RACE reads using MiXCR and keeps one entry per CDR3 protein. The data show approximately 110,000 distinct CDR3 sequences, more than 13% seen once. The sequenced material came from whole blood. These receptors originate from an adult who was a healthcare worker with PCR-confirmed SARS-CoV-2 infection or an uninfected control (not recorded which).

V gene TRBV6-2 or TRBV6-3 combines with J gene TRBJ1-1; D unresolved. CDR1 and CDR2 (germline): MNHEY, SVGEGT. The CDR3 runs to 15 residues. Trimming left V 8 bases short and J 0 bases short, with 16 bases between. The CDR3 region is CASGRQQIMNTEAFF. The CDR3 coding sequence is TGTGCCAGCGGAAGGCAGCAGATAATGAACACTGAAGCTTTCTTT.

The CDR3 reads CSAKTQGSYGYTF. CDR3 bases: TGCAGTGCTAAAACCCAGGGGTCCTATGGCTACACCTTC. This sequence joins TRBV20-1 and TRBJ1-2, with a tentative D call TRBD1 (6 bases). The CDR3 spans 13 residues. CDR1 and CDR2 (germline): DFQATT, SNEGSKA (reference sequence). The V end lost 4 bases, the J end lost 4 bases, and 13 bases lay between the germline ends.

This clonotype was observed a handful of times. The chain joins TRBV7-6 to TRBJ1-5, with D possibly TRBD1 on 5 matching bases. The CDR3 extends over 14 amino acids. Germline V gene lookup returns CDR1 SGHVS and CDR2 FNYEAQ. The V and J ends lost 4 bases and 2 bases respectively, with 9 bases between them. The CDR3 DNA sequence: TGTGCCAGCAGCTCAGCCAGGGGCAATCAGCCCCAGCATTTT. Protein sequence: CASSSARGNQPQHF.

This clonotype was recorded a few times. The CDR3 region is CASSQVGTGIYEQYF. The DNA for the CDR3 is TGTGCCAGCAGCCAAGTCGGGACAGGGATCTACGAGCAGTACTTC. This chain links TRBV3-1 with TRBJ2-7; 9 bases map to TRBD1. Germline V gene lookup returns CDR1 LGHDT and CDR2 YNNKEL (reference sequence). Unmatched junction bases numbered 4, after V lost 1 base and J lost 3 bases. The CDR3 has 15 amino acids.

This sequence joins TRBV20-1 and TRBJ1-4, with D unclear. Germline lookup yields CDR1 DFQATT and CDR2 SNEGSKA (reference sequence). This CDR3 spans 15 amino acids. Trimming shortened V by 2 bases and J by 0 bases, and 10 bases separated the two germline ends. Here the CDR3 reads CSARTGAATNEKLFF. The CDR3 bases are TGCAGTGCTAGAACGGGAGCCGCAACTAATGAAAAACTGTTTTTT.

A few counts support this clonotype. This chain connects TRBV10-3 to TRBJ2-5; no clear D gene. V dropped 6 bases and J dropped 2 bases, with 10 bases sitting between them. Germline V gives CDR1 ENHRY, CDR2 SYGVKD. This CDR3 is 13 amino acids long. The CDR3 sequence is CAIRPLEQETQYF. CDR3 DNA: TGTGCCATCAGACCGCTAGAGCAAGAGACCCAGTACTTC.

This clonotype has only a few counts. The chain joins TRBV12-3 or TRBV12-4 to TRBJ1-2; TRBD1 agrees at 9 bases. V was clipped by 5 bases and J by 1 base; unmatched bases: 2. This CDR3 contains 14 residues. The CDR3 is CASSGQGNNYGYTF. The CDR3 DNA follows: TGTGCCAGCAGTGGACAGGGGAATAACTATGGCTACACCTTC.

Turning to this clonotype: Because the CDR3 is missing its conserved closing phenylalanine or tryptophan, this is likely a read error. The chain employs TRBV7-8 and TRBJ2-2, with D unclear. Per germline, CDR1 SGHVS and CDR2 FQNEAQ. The CDR3 totals 18 residues. Trimming removed 5 bases at V and 0 bases at J, with 19 bases between. The CDR3 coding sequence is TGTGCCAGCAGCCCTAAACAAACGACATACGCGAACACCGGGGAGCTGTTTTCT. Translated, it gives CASSPKQTTYANTGELFS.

V is TRBV19 and J is TRBJ2-7; D is possibly TRBD2 (6 bases). CDR1 and CDR2 from the germline V gene are LNHDA and SQIVND (reference sequence). The CDR3 runs 14 residues. With 5 bases removed from V and 4 bases from J, the gap between germline ends came to 15 bases. For the CDR3, the DNA is TGTGCCAGTAGTCCGTTTGGGAGGAAGTACGAGCAGTACTTC. It encodes CASSPFGRKYEQYF.

This rearrangement joins TRBV12-3 or TRBV12-4 to TRBJ2-3; 9 nucleotides line up with TRBD2. The CDR3 sequence is 16 residues long. Trimming took 7 bases from V and 2 from J; bases not matched to a gene: 10. This CDR3 is CASTITAGGYTDTQYF. The CDR3 region has the DNA TGTGCCAGCACCATCACAGCGGGGGGATACACAGATACGCAGTATTTT.

This clonotype has a handful of counts. The J gene is TRBJ1-1, the V gene TRBV6-2 or TRBV6-3; D is ambiguous. The V end was cut by 11 bases, the J end by 3 bases, with 13 bases between. Germline-derived CDR1 and CDR2 are MNHEY and SVGEGT. The CDR3 runs 12 residues. The CDR3 loop is CAAKEKDTEAFF. The CDR3, as DNA: TGTGCCGCTAAGGAGAAGGACACTGAAGCTTTCTTT.

The rearrangement joins TRBV6-6 to TRBJ1-2; D is perhaps TRBD1 (6 bases). The CDR3 is 12 amino acids. Trimming took off 5 bases at V and 2 bases at J, with 6 bases between the two ends. Germline values: CDR1 MNHNY, CDR2 SVGAGI (reference sequence). Written as DNA, the CDR3 is TGTGCCAGCAGTACAGGGAACTATGGCTACACCTTC. It codes for CASSTGNYGYTF.

This clonotype was found a few times. The rearrangement joins TRBV3-1 to TRBJ1-6; weak D call: TRBD1 (6 bases). V dropped 3 bases and J dropped 7 bases, with 10 bases sitting between them. This CDR3 contains 14 residues. Germline CDR1 is LGHDT and CDR2 is YNNKEL (reference sequence). CDR3 bases: TGTGCCAGCAGCCACGGACAGCCCAATTCACCCCTCCACTTT. Its protein is CASSHGQPNSPLHF.

The chain is built from TRBV12-3 or TRBV12-4 and TRBJ1-1; maybe TRBD1 (6 bases). Deletions cut 7 bases from V and 1 base from J, with 19 bases between. This CDR3 has 16 amino acids. The CDR3 reads CASNQNRAERNTEAFF. CDR3 in DNA: TGTGCCAGCAACCAGAACAGGGCGGAAAGGAACACTGAAGCTTTCTTT.

This clonotype was detected ten times or more. The gene calls are TRBV10-2 and TRBJ1-6; the D is unclear. Per the germline V gene, CDR1 is WSHSY and CDR2 is SAAADI. The CDR3 covers 15 residues. V lost 2 bases, J lost 5 bases, and 10 bases lay in between. In nucleotides, the CDR3 is TGCGCCAGCAGTGAGATGGCAGCCAATAATTCACCCCTCCACTTT. This translates into CASSEMAANNSPLHF.

Only a few counts were recorded for this clonotype. This chain uses TRBV30 with TRBJ1-6, with D possibly TRBD1 on 6 matching bases. The CDR3 length is 14 residues. Trimming cost V 2 bases and J 5 bases, with 10 bases left between them. Germline V gene lookup returns CDR1 GTSNPN and CDR2 SVGIG (reference sequence). The CDR3 loop is CAWSPGVNNSPLHF. The CDR3 bases are TGTGCCTGGAGTCCAGGGGTGAATAATTCACCCCTCCACTTT.

The J gene is TRBJ1-1, the V gene TRBV13; 7 bases match TRBD1. Germline assignment: CDR1 PRHDT and CDR2 FYEKMQ (reference sequence). The CDR3 is 15 amino acids. V was pared by 8 bases and J by 1 base, with 10 bases of the junction left unmatched. DNA for the CDR3: TGTGCCAGCTCCCACGGACAGGAGTGGAACACTGAAGCTTTCTTT. Amino acids: CASSHGQEWNTEAFF.

The V gene is TRBV11-2, the J gene TRBJ2-2, with TRBD2 matching 8 bases. Unmatched junction bases numbered 12, after V lost 5 bases and J lost 7 bases. The CDR3 extends over 16 amino acids. The germline V gene encodes CDR1 SGHAT and CDR2 FQNNGV. The chain's CDR3 is CASSQTGTRTYGELFF. The CDR3 nucleotides are TGTGCCAGCAGCCAGACTGGGACTAGGACCTACGGGGAGCTGTTTTTT. Looking up the rest from reference TRBV11-2 and TRBJ2-2 gives the full variable domain: EAGVAQSPRYKIIEKRQSVAFWCNPISGHATLYWYQQILGQGPKLLIQFQNNGVVDDSQLPKDRFSAERLKGVDSTLKIQPAKLEDSAVYLCASSQTGTRTYGELFFGEGSRLTVL.

This clonotype was seen at least ten times. The gene calls are TRBV6-5 and TRBJ1-1, with D maybe TRBD1 (6 bases). V lost 8 bases, J lost 3 bases, and 13 bases lay in between. Germline CDR1 reads MNHEY; CDR2 reads SVGAGI. The CDR3 has 13 residues. CDR3 sequence (DNA): TGTGCCAGCCGTAGGGGGAGGGACACTGAAGCTTTCTTT. Its protein product is CASRRGRDTEAFF.

This clonotype was seen more than once but under ten times. This chain joins TRBV27 and TRBJ1-1; D unclear. The CDR3 has 13 residues. Germline CDR1 is MNHEY and CDR2 is SMNVEV (reference sequence). The germline V and J ends were trimmed by 2 bases and 4 bases, with 8 bases remaining between them. CDR3 sequence: CASSLRMGTEAFF. The CDR3 DNA sequence: TGTGCCAGCAGTTTAAGAATGGGCACTGAAGCTTTCTTT.

The V call is TRBV18, the J call TRBJ1-1; 7 bases match TRBD1. Germline values: CDR1 KGHSH, CDR2 LQKENI. V lost 6 bases and J lost 7; bases outside the gene matches: 5. This CDR3 contains 12 residues. The CDR3 loop is CASSGQALEAFF. CDR3 DNA: TGTGCCAGCTCTGGACAGGCGCTTGAAGCTTTCTTT.

With respect to this clonotype: The junction departs from the called germline gene at one end, perhaps through a read error. This chain uses TRBV7-9 with TRBJ1-1, with TRBD1 matching 7 bases. This CDR3 region has 15 residues. The V gene's germline CDR1 is SEHNR and CDR2 FQNEAQ (reference sequence). CDR3 DNA: TGTGCCAACAGCCGACAGGGACAGCAGGGCACTGAAGCTTTCTTT. Amino acids: CANSRQGQQGTEAFF.

In this sample, this clonotype turned up a few times. J is TRBJ2-3 and V is TRBV10-2; D might be TRBD2 (6 bases). The V gene's germline CDR1 is WSHSY and CDR2 SAAADI. The CDR3 is 14 residues long. Trimming left V 6 bases short and J 5 bases short, with 15 bases between. CDR3 in DNA: TGCGCCAGCAGGTCGACTAGTAGGGGAGATACGCAGTATTTT. This translates into CASRSTSRGDTQYF.

The chain links TRBV6-6 to TRBJ2-3; 15 bases agree with TRBD2. Germline CDR1 and CDR2: MNHNY and SVGAGI (reference sequence). V lost 5 bases to trimming and J lost 6 bases; unmatched junction nucleotides: 3. The CDR3 runs to 15 residues. In DNA, the CDR3 is TGTGCCAGCAGTCGGACTAGCGGGGGGGTGGATACGCAGTATTTT. It encodes CASSRTSGGVDTQYF.

The genes are TRBV5-5 and TRBJ1-3; weak D call: TRBD1 (5 bases). Trimming pared 6 bases from V and 0 bases from J, leaving 16 bases between. In germline, CDR1 is SGHKS, CDR2 YYEKEE (reference sequence). The CDR3 is 16 residues long. The CDR3 loop reads CASTPQRQRSGNTIYF. In nucleotides, the CDR3 is TGTGCCAGCACCCCTCAAAGACAGCGCTCTGGAAACACCATATATTTT.

The sample holds a few counts of this clonotype. The rearrangement links TRBV6-1 to TRBJ1-2, with 8 bases aligning to TRBD1. This CDR3 comprises 14 residues. The ends lost 6 bases at V and 6 bases at J; junction bases unmatched: 9. The germline gives CDR1 MNHNS, CDR2 SASEGT. The CDR3 bases are TGTGCCAGCAGAACGACCGGGACAGGAAATGGCTACACCTTC. Protein product: CASRTTGTGNGYTF.

This clonotype was observed a handful of times. The chain employs TRBV12-3 or TRBV12-4 and TRBJ2-5, with 8 positions matching TRBD2. The junction had 14 bases not matched to a gene; V was cut back by 4 bases and J by 7 bases. The CDR3 totals 16 residues. The CDR3 region has the DNA TGTGCCAGCAGTTCGGGTAGCGGGGCCGAGAGGGGGACCCAGTACTTC. Translating gives CASSSGSGAERGTQYF.

V and J are TRBV29-1 and TRBJ2-7; 9 bases are a match to TRBD2. This CDR3 spans 16 amino acids. The germline CDR1 and CDR2 sequences are SQVTM and ANQGSEA. V lost 0 bases, J lost 2 bases, and 8 bases stayed unmatched. This CDR3 is CSVEERAGGTTYEQYF. In DNA, the CDR3 is TGCAGCGTTGAAGAACGAGCGGGGGGCACCACCTACGAGCAGTACTTC.